This is a list of T cell receptor beta chains from one sample in a study of cytomegalovirus exposure and HLA in healthy donors. Data came from immunoSEQ multiplex PCR; TCRdb stores just in-frame clones and leaves some out. The table records under 200,000 clones, around 78% of them present only once. The material sequenced was PBMCs. Every receptor here comes from a woman between 40 and 55 years old in good health and CMV-seropositive. Each CDR3 is given with its conserved first and last residue. D genes are given only for firm matches. Only part of the rows carry a size: once, few, many, or a class if the clone is expanded.

>.|TRBJ1-1|.|TRBV5-1
TGCGCCAGCAGCCCCCGAACAGGGTATACTGAAGCTTTCTTT
CASSPRTGYTEAFF
>few|TRBJ1-5|.|TRBV5-6
TGTGCCAGCAGCTTGCTGGGCAGGCTTCAGCCCCAGCATTTT
CASSLLGRLQPQHF
>.|TRBJ2-7|TRBD2|TRBV6-5
TGTGCCAGCATCGTAGCGGGGGGGTTTTCCTACGAGCAGTACTTC
CASIVAGGFSYEQYF
>.|TRBJ1-5|.|TRBV12-5
TGTGCTAGTGCTATGGTGGTCGGAGTCAATCAGCCCCAGCATTTT
CASAMVVGVNQPQHF
>.|TRBJ2-3|TRBD2|TRBV7-2
TGTGCCAGCAGACGTGGCGGGGGGGACACAGATACGCAGTATTTT
CASRRGGGDTDTQYF
>.|TRBJ2-7|TRBD2|TRBV5-4
TGTGCCAGCAGCTTTGGATCGGGCGGGGGGGTTTACGAGCAGTACTTC
CASSFGSGGGVYEQYF
>.|TRBJ1-2|TRBD1|TRBV6-5
TGTGCCAGCAGTTCTAGTGGGAGGACAGGGCGGGAAAGCTACACCTTC
CASSSSGRTGRESYTF
>.|TRBJ2-5|.|TRBV30
TGTGCCTGGAGTCGTGGTAGGGGACAAGAGACCCAGTACTTC
CAWSRGRGQETQYF
>few|TRBJ2-2|.|TRBV5-1
TGCGCCAGCTTCTTGACTCCTTCGAACACCGGGGAGCTGTTTTTT
CASFLTPSNTGELFF
>.|TRBJ1-1|TRBD1|TRBV5-6
TGTGCCAGCAGCTGGAGGACAGGCTTCGCCATGAACACTGAAGCTTTCTTT
CASSWRTGFAMNTEAFF
>.|TRBJ1-1|TRBD1|TRBV6-5
TGTGCCAGCGCTAGGGACAGGGTGATTGAAACTTTCTTT
CASARDRVIETFF